Described below is a single T cell receptor (beta chain) sequence and its context. The antigen is not known. This entry comes from a study of T cells in localized non-small cell lung cancer. Notes on the study in general: Adjacent uninvolved lung had the highest clonality, suggesting focused antigen responses. Detection in adjacent lung was observed for a median around 55 of the top 100 tumor clones.

Repertoires were generated with immunoSEQ multiplex PCR, while TCRdb's copy carries only in-frame clones and drops some. The sample yields about 31,000 clones, 90% to 95% seen once. The origin of this receptor is a woman aged 35 to 69 with stage I lung adenocarcinoma. Sequenced material: peripheral blood, taken before any cancer treatment.

The CDR3 loop is CASSLLTSGNTEAFF. The DNA of the CDR3 is TGTGCCAGCAGCTTGCTCACGTCGGGGAACACTGAAGCTTTCTTT. The chain is built from TRBV7-7 and TRBJ1-1, with unresolved D. This CDR3 spans 15 amino acids. The germline V and J ends were trimmed by 3 bases and 1 base, with 12 bases remaining between them. In germline, CDR1 is SSHAT, CDR2 FNYEAQ (reference sequence). The entire variable domain, with the rest obtained from reference TRBV7-7 and TRBJ1-1, is as follows: GAGVSQSPRYKVTKRGQDVTLRCDPISSHATLYWYQQALGQGPEFLTYFNYEAQPDKSGLPSDRFSAERPEGSISTLTIQRTEQRDSAMYRCASSLLTSGNTEAFFGQGTRLTVV.